This T cell receptor beta chain was identified in a study of blood T cell repertoires in COVID-19. As for the study in general: The United States, Italy and Spain were the sources of the acute and convalescent COVID-19 samples. PBMCs, B-cell-depleted T cells, or T cells provided the cDNA or gDNA that made up the material.

The CDR3 has 14 amino acids. CDR1 is LNHDA, CDR2 SQIVND, per germline (reference sequence). V lost 5 bases to trimming and J lost 0 bases, with 10 bases between them. Original methodology: Amplification of reference gene primers was used by the study to estimate nucleated cell counts. Libraries were prepared by immunoSEQ multiplex PCR; TCRdb keeps only in-frame clonotypes and omits some of them. The V and J calls and the clone size are those of that table, but D and trimming were determined from the DNA. The repertoire holds tens of thousands of clones, just over 85% seen once, with less than 3.5% in the top ten.

The sequence came from a man older than 75 with acute or convalescent COVID-19. Sequencing was performed on peripheral blood. The genes are TRBV19 and TRBJ1-2; D unclear. The CDR3 loop reads CASSPQAANYGYTF. The CDR3 region has the DNA TGTGCCAGTAGTCCCCAGGCTGCTAACTATGGCTACACCTTC.